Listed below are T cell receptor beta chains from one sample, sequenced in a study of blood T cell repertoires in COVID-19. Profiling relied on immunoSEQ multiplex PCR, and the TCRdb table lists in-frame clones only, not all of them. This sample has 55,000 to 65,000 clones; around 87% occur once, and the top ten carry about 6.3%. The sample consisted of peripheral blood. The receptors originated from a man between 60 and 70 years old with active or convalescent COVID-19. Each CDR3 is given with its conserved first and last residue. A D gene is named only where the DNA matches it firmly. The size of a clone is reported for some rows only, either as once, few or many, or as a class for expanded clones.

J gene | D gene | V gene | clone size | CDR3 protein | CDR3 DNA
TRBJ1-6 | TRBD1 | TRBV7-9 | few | CASSLAGGGRSPLHF | TGTGCCAGCAGCTTAGCTGGAGGGGGCCGATCACCCCTCCACTTT
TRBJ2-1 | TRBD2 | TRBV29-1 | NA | CSVEPPGLAAYNEQFF | TGCAGCGTTGAACCACCAGGACTAGCGGCGTACAATGAGCAGTTCTTC
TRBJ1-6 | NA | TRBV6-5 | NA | CASSPQQDSPLHF | TGTGCCAGCAGTCCACAACAGGACTCACCCCTCCACTTT
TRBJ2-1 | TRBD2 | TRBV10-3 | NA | CAISEGTRTHNEQFF | TGTGCCATCAGTGAGGGGACTAGGACGCACAATGAGCAGTTCTTC
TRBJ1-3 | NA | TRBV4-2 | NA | CASSQAEQGAGNTIYF | TGTGCCAGCAGCCAAGCAGAACAGGGTGCGGGAAACACCATATATTTT
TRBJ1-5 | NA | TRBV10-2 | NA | CASGPSQGNQPQHF | TGCGCCAGCGGCCCGTCGCAGGGCAATCAGCCCCAGCATTTT
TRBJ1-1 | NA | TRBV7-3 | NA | CASSLQGGINTEAFF | TGTGCCAGCAGCTTACAAGGAGGAATCAACACTGAAGCTTTCTTT
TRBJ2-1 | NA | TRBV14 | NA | CASSQDLGRIYNEQFF | TGTGCCAGCAGCCAAGATTTAGGCAGGATCTACAATGAGCAGTTCTTC
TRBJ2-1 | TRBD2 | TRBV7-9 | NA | CASSRTSGGASFGFF | TGTGCCAGCAGCAGAACTAGCGGGGGGGCCTCATTTGGGTTCTTC
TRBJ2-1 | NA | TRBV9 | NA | CASSVDGGPSYNEQFF | TGTGCCAGCAGCGTAGATGGGGGCCCCTCCTACAATGAGCAGTTCTTC
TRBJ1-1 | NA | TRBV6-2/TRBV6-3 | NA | CASSYAAGGPWEAFF | TGTGCCAGCAGTTACGCGGCGGGAGGCCCATGGGAAGCTTTCTTT
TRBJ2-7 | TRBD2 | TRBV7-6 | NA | CASSLASGRGVGEQYF | TGTGCCAGCAGCTTAGCTTCGGGTCGGGGGGTAGGAGAGCAGTACTTC
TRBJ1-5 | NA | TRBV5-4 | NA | CASSYPGSNQPQHF | TGTGCCAGCAGCTATCCGGGATCTAATCAGCCCCAGCATTTT
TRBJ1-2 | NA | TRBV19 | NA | CASSMGHLNNYGYTF | TGTGCCAGTAGTATGGGCCACCTGAATAACTATGGCTACACCTTC
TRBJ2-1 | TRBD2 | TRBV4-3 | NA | CASSLRTSSYNEQFF | TGCGCCAGCAGCCTTCGGACTAGCTCCTACAATGAGCAGTTCTTC
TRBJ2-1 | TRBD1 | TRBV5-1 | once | CASSLEGQASRNEQFF | TGCGCCAGCAGCTTGGAGGGACAGGCATCACGAAATGAGCAGTTCTTC
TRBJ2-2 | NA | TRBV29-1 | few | CSVAYTGELFF | TGCAGCGTTGCTTACACCGGGGAGCTGTTTTTT
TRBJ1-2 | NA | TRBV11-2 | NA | CASTRTDQLVYGYTF | TGTGCCAGCACACGGACAGACCAACTTGTCTATGGCTACACCTTC
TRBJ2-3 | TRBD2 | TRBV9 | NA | CASSVLGGGADTQYF | TGTGCCAGCAGCGTATTGGGCGGGGGGGCCGACACGCAGTATTTT
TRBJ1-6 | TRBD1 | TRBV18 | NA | CASSPPRGFNSPLHF | TGTGCCAGCTCACCACCCAGGGGGTTTAATTCACCCCTCCACTTT
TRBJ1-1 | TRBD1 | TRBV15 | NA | CATSRSGTGNTEAFF | TGTGCCACCAGCAGATCCGGGACAGGAAACACTGAAGCTTTCTTT
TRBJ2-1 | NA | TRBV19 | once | CASSGWEYGSSYNEQFF | TGTGCCAGTAGTGGATGGGAGTACGGGAGCTCCTACAATGAGCAGTTCTTC
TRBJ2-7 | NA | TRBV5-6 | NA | CASSLGLVASSYEQYF | TGTGCCAGCAGCTTGGGGTTGGTAGCGAGTTCCTACGAGCAGTACTTC
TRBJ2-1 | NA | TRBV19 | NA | CASSIFQEQFF | TGTGCCAGTAGTATCTTCCAGGAGCAGTTCTTC
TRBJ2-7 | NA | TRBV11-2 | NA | CASSSQGYEQYF | TGTGCCAGCAGCTCGCAGGGCTACGAGCAGTACTTC
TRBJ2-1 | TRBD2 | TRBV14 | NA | CASSHLGLADQYNEQFF | TGTGCCAGCAGCCACCTGGGACTAGCGGACCAATACAATGAGCAGTTCTTC
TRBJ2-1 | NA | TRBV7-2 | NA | CASSLGENNEQFF | TGTGCCAGCAGCCTTGGAGAGAACAATGAGCAGTTCTTC
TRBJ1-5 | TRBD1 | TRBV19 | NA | CASSGTDYSNQPQHF | TGTGCCAGTAGCGGGACAGATTATAGCAATCAGCCCCAGCATTTT
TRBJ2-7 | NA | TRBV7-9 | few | CASSLQSFPYEQYF | TGTGCCAGCAGCCTCCAGTCGTTCCCCTACGAGCAGTACTTC
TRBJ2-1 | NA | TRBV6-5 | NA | CASSLEGLAEQFF | TGTGCCAGCAGTTTGGAGGGCCTGGCTGAGCAGTTCTTC
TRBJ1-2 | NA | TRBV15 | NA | CATSRDSTLDGYTF | TGTGCCACCAGCAGAGATTCTACGTTAGATGGCTACACCTTC
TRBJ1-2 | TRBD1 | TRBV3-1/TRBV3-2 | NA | CASSQAQGNYGYTF | TGTGCCAGCAGCCAAGCACAGGGGAACTATGGCTACACCTTC
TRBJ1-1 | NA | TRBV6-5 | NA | CASSYSRGNTEAFF | TGTGCCAGCAGTTACTCAAGGGGAAACACTGAAGCTTTCTTT
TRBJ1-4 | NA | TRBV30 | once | CAWTLGGLGEKLFF | TGTGCCTGGACTCTGGGGGGGCTGGGTGAAAAACTGTTTTTT
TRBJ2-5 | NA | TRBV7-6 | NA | CASSGGPEETQYF | TGTGCCAGCAGCGGGGGCCCTGAAGAGACCCAGTACTTC
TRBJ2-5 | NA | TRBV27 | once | CADIGGGETQYF | TGTGCCGACATCGGAGGAGGCGAGACCCAGTACTTC
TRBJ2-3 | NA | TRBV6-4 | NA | CASKQVPGDTQYF | TGTGCCAGCAAACAGGTCCCCGGAGATACGCAGTATTTT
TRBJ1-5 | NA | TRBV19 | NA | CASTPRGSSNQPQHF | TGTGCCAGTACCCCCAGGGGTTCGTCCAATCAGCCCCAGCATTTT
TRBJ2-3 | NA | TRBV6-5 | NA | CASSYQPGQPDTQYF | TGTGCCAGCAGTTACCAACCGGGTCAACCAGATACGCAGTATTTT
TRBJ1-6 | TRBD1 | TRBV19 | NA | CASRTDRGLNSPLHF | TGTGCCAGTAGGACGGACAGGGGGCTTAATTCACCCCTCCACTTT
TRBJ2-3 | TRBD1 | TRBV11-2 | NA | CASSLGKGASTDTQYF | TGTGCCAGCAGCTTGGGGAAGGGGGCTAGCACAGATACGCAGTATTTT
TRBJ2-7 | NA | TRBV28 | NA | CASGERLTYEQYF | TGTGCCAGCGGGGAGAGGCTAACCTACGAGCAGTACTTC
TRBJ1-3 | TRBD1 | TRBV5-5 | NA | CASGTVSGNTIYF | TGTGCCAGCGGGACAGTCTCTGGAAACACCATATATTTT
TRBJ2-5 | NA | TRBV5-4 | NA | CASSRSGGAQETQYF | TGTGCCAGCAGCCGATCGGGTGGGGCCCAAGAGACCCAGTACTTC
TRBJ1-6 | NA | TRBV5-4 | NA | CASSQLQGRNNSPLHF | TGTGCCAGCAGTCAACTCCAGGGGCGCAATAATTCACCCCTCCACTTT
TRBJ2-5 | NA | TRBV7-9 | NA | CASSLGVQETQYF | TGTGCCAGCAGCTTAGGCGTTCAAGAGACCCAGTACTTC
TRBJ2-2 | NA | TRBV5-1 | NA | CASSLQHANTGELFF | TGCGCCAGCAGCTTACAACACGCGAACACCGGGGAGCTGTTTTTT
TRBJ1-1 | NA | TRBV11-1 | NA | CASSYSGGTEAFF | TGTGCCAGCAGCTATAGCGGAGGAACTGAAGCTTTCTTT
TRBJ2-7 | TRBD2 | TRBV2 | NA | CASHSGGVYEQYF | TGTGCCTCCCATTCCGGGGGGGTCTACGAGCAGTACTTC
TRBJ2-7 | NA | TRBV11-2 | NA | CASSLGVTTYEQYF | TGTGCCAGCAGCTTAGGAGTCACCACCTACGAGCAGTACTTC
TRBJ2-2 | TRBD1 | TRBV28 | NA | CASSYTSGTGSTGELFF | TGTGCCAGCAGTTATACCTCCGGGACAGGGAGCACCGGGGAGCTGTTTTTT
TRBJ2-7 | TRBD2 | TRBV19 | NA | CASSTETGTSIYEQYF | TGTGCCAGTAGTACAGAAACCGGGACTAGCATCTACGAGCAGTACTTC
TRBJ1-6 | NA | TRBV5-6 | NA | CASSLSPGNNSPLHF | TGTGCCAGCAGCTTGTCGCCAGGGAATAATTCACCCCTCCACTTT